These 22 T cell receptor beta chains originate from one sample sequenced in a study of shared clonotypes between healthy human individuals. Profiling relied on immunoSEQ multiplex PCR, and the TCRdb table lists in-frame clones only, not all of them. Of some 2,500,000 clones detected, roughly 93% appear once; the ten largest clones hold about 0.38%. Material: naive CD4+ T cells from PBMCs. Stated subset: CD45RA+ positively selected. These receptors were taken from a man aged 18 to 35 in good health. Some clones in this sample may be carry-over from other donors' samples.

V gene TRBV2 combines with J gene TRBJ1-1; TRBD1 might be the D (6 bases). CDR1 is SNHLY and CDR2 is FYNNEI in the germline V gene. V lost 5 bases and J 4 bases, leaving 14 bases between the germline ends. The CDR3 length is 14 residues. CDR3 protein: CASSQYGGGTEAFF. The DNA of the CDR3 is TGTGCCAGCAGTCAATATGGAGGGGGCACTGAAGCTTTCTTT. Full variable domain (remainder filled in from reference TRBV2 and TRBJ1-1): EPEVTQTPSHQVTQMGQEVILRCVPISNHLYFYWYRQILGQKVEFLVSFYNNEISEKSEIFDDQFSVERPDGSNFTLKIRSTKLEDSAMYFCASSQYGGGTEAFFGQGTRLTVV.

The chain has TRBV6-6 and TRBJ2-1; 10 bases map to TRBD1. Unmatched junction bases numbered 7, after V lost 5 bases and J lost 6 bases. Germline values: CDR1 MNHNY, CDR2 SVGAGI (reference sequence). The CDR3 has 15 amino acids. The CDR3 loop reads CASSHRDRGSNEQFF. The CDR3 DNA reads TGTGCCAGCAGTCACCGGGACAGGGGTTCCAATGAGCAGTTCTTC.

This chain links TRBV28 with TRBJ2-6; D not certain. V dropped 7 bases and J dropped 0 bases, with 10 bases sitting between them. CDR3 length: 15 amino acids. CDR1 and CDR2 from the germline V gene are MDHEN and SYDVKM. CDR3 amino acids: CASTERHSGANVLTF. CDR3 nucleotide sequence: TGTGCCAGCACCGAGAGGCACTCTGGGGCCAACGTCCTGACTTTC.

This clone was recorded once. V usage is TRBV5-1 and J usage is TRBJ2-2; D is undetermined. The CDR3 length is 15 residues. Trimming left V 5 bases short and J 6 bases short, with 17 bases between. Germline-derived CDR1 and CDR2 are SGHRS and YFSETQ. The CDR3 DNA reads TGCGCCAGCAGTGTCCCAGAAAATTTGCCCGGGGAGCTGTTTTTT. Translating gives CASSVPENLPGELFF.

The chain couples TRBV19 to TRBJ2-1; possible D gene TRBD2, 6 bases. This CDR3 contains 18 residues. Germline V gene lookup returns CDR1 LNHDA and CDR2 SQIVND (reference sequence). V was cut by 1 base and J by 6 bases, with 22 bases left in between. The CDR3 DNA is TGTGCCAGTAGTATAGGGACCTTTAATCGAGGAGGGAGCAATGAGCAGTTCTTC. This gives the protein CASSIGTFNRGGSNEQFF.

The CDR3 sequence is CASSPLRGAEAFF. CDR3 DNA: TGTGCCAGCAGCCCATTGCGGGGCGCTGAAGCTTTCTTT. The chain couples TRBV7-9 to TRBJ1-1, with D tentatively TRBD1 (5 bases). The CDR3 spans 13 residues. Germline CDR1 SEHNR, CDR2 FQNEAQ (reference sequence). V was cut by 5 bases and J by 6 bases, with 13 bases left in between. Based on the CDR3 plus reference TRBV7-9 and TRBJ1-1, the full variable domain is DTGVSQNPRHKITKRGQNVTFRCDPISEHNRLYWYRQTLGQGPEFLTYFQNEAQLEKSRLLSDRFSAERPKGSFSTLEIQRTEQGDSAMYLCASSPLRGAEAFFGQGTRLTVV.

On this clone: Other DNA sequences in this sample translate to the same CDR3. The V call is TRBV18, the J call TRBJ1-1; 7 bases map to TRBD1. Per germline, CDR1 KGHSH and CDR2 LQKENI. The V and J ends lost 6 bases and 0 bases, in that order; junction bases with no gene match: 4. This CDR3 region has 14 residues. This CDR3 is CASSPGQVNTEAFF. For the CDR3, the DNA is TGTGCCAGCTCCCCCGGACAGGTGAACACTGAAGCTTTCTTT.

The gene calls are TRBV6-5 and TRBJ2-3, with D possibly being TRBD1 (6 bases). The CDR3 runs to 13 residues. Germline-derived CDR1 and CDR2 are MNHEY and SVGAGI. Trimming pared 2 bases from V and 7 bases from J, leaving 10 bases between. The CDR3: CASSYRQGNTQYF. The CDR3 DNA sequence: TGTGCCAGCAGTTACCGCCAGGGGAATACGCAGTATTTT.

The genes are TRBV13 and TRBJ2-7; D is ambiguous. V was shortened by 5 bases and J by 5 bases, with 13 bases between the two germline ends. Germline CDR1 PRHDT, CDR2 FYEKMQ (reference sequence). The CDR3 loop spans 13 amino acids. DNA of the CDR3: TGTGCCAGCAGCCAGGACCGAGGAGACGAGCAGTACTTC. This codes for CASSQDRGDEQYF.

The V and J genes are TRBV10-3 and TRBJ2-7; TRBD1 is a possible D gene (6 bases). The CDR3 has 12 residues. Between the trimmed V and J ends, which lost 8 bases and 0 bases, there was a span of 8 bases. Germline values: CDR1 ENHRY, CDR2 SYGVKD. CDR3 loop: CAIGGASYEQYF. The CDR3 bases are TGTGCCATCGGGGGCGCCTCCTACGAGCAGTACTTC.

V gene TRBV6-5 combines with J gene TRBJ1-3, with D possibly matching TRBD1 (5 bases). CDR1 is MNHEY and CDR2 is SVGAGI in the germline V gene. The germline V and J ends were trimmed by 6 bases and 4 bases, with 16 bases remaining between them. The CDR3 extends over 15 amino acids. The CDR3 DNA sequence: TGTGCCAGCAGACGCCAGGACACCCTAGGAAACACCATATATTTT. It translates to CASRRQDTLGNTIYF.

Only one count was recorded for this clone. V usage is TRBV2 and J usage is TRBJ2-5, with D unresolved. Germline V gene lookup returns CDR1 SNHLY and CDR2 FYNNEI. V dropped 4 bases and J dropped 5 bases, with 11 bases sitting between them. This CDR3 is 13 amino acids long. The CDR3 reads CASSVEFEETQYF. The CDR3 bases are TGTGCCAGCAGTGTCGAGTTTGAGGAGACCCAGTACTTC.

V usage is TRBV18 and J usage is TRBJ1-3, with a tentative D call TRBD1 (6 bases). The CDR3 contains 13 residues. The germline V gene encodes CDR1 KGHSH and CDR2 LQKENI. Trimming stripped 8 bases from V and 7 bases from J, with 15 bases between. The CDR3 region has the DNA TGTGCCAGCGTACAGGGAGTTTCGAACACCATATATTTT. Translating gives CASVQGVSNTIYF. The entire variable domain, with the rest obtained from reference TRBV18 and TRBJ1-3, is as follows: NAGVMQNPRHLVRRRGQEARLRCSPMKGHSHVYWYRQLPEEGLKFMVYLQKENIIDESGMPKERFSAEFPKEGPSILRIQQVVRGDSAAYFCASVQGVSNTIYFGEGSWLTVV.

The chain is built from TRBV6-5 and TRBJ1-3; 7 bases align to TRBD1. The CDR3 totals 16 residues. V shed 2 bases and J 0 bases; nucleotides not matched to a gene: 4. Germline CDR1 MNHEY, CDR2 SVGAGI. DNA for the CDR3: TGTGCCAGCAGTTACGGGGGACAGAGCTCTGGAAACACCATATATTTT. This sequence encodes CASSYGGQSSGNTIYF.

The chain uses TRBV4-1 and TRBJ2-7, with 8 bases aligning to TRBD1. Losses at the gene ends were 1 base for V and 0 bases for J; bases not matched to a gene: 5. This CDR3 has 16 residues. Germline loops: CDR1 MGHRA, CDR2 YSYEKL. The CDR3 sequence is CASSQGDRSSSYEQYF. The DNA for the CDR3 is TGCGCCAGCAGCCAAGGGGACAGGTCCAGCTCCTACGAGCAGTACTTC.

This clone was seen just once. Other DNA sequences in this sample translate to the same CDR3. The chain employs TRBV27 and TRBJ2-7, with unresolved D. V was trimmed by 5 bases and J by 4 bases, leaving 3 bases between them. Germline CDR1 and CDR2: MNHEY and SMNVEV (reference sequence). The CDR3 contains 10 residues. The CDR3 sequence: CASSPYEQYF. Written as DNA, the CDR3 is TGTGCCAGCAGTCCTTACGAGCAGTACTTC.

The chain employs TRBV5-6 and TRBJ2-5; D not resolved. CDR3 length equals 12 residues. V lost 3 bases to trimming and J lost 5 bases, with 8 bases between them. Germline V gene sequence: CDR1 SGHDT, CDR2 YYEEEE. CDR3 loop: CASSWVGETQYF. For the CDR3, the DNA is TGTGCCAGCAGCTGGGTAGGGGAGACCCAGTACTTC.

This sequence joins TRBV5-1 and TRBJ2-3; 9 bases are shared with TRBD2. Germline V gene lookup returns CDR1 SGHRS and CDR2 YFSETQ. The CDR3 covers 15 residues. Unmatched junction bases numbered 7, after V lost 1 base and J lost 7 bases. The CDR3 region has the DNA TGCGCCAGCAGCTTGAGTCTAGCGGGGAGGAATACGCAGTATTTT. It translates to CASSLSLAGRNTQYF.

This clone was seen a few times. The rearrangement uses TRBV5-1 and TRBJ2-7; 7 nucleotides line up with TRBD1. This CDR3 is 14 amino acids long. V lost 2 bases and J lost 2; bases outside the gene matches: 4. Germline loops: CDR1 SGHRS, CDR2 YFSETQ. CDR3 amino acids: CASSLPGQTYEQYF. As DNA, the CDR3 is TGCGCCAGCAGCTTACCGGGACAGACCTACGAGCAGTACTTC.

The chain employs TRBV5-5 and TRBJ2-6, with 7 bases aligning to TRBD1. The CDR3 has 17 amino acids. J gave up 3 bases and V 0 bases, and 6 bases lay outside the gene matches. The germline CDR1 and CDR2 sequences are SGHKS and YYEKEE (reference sequence). The CDR3 sequence is CASSLETTGVGANVLTF. CDR3 bases: TGTGCCAGCAGCTTGGAGACCACAGGGGTTGGGGCCAACGTCCTGACTTTC.

The rearrangement uses TRBV4-1 and TRBJ2-1; 10 nucleotides match TRBD2. In germline, CDR1 is MGHRA, CDR2 YSYEKL. The CDR3 contains 15 residues. V lost 1 base to trimming and J lost 7 bases; unmatched junction nucleotides: 4. The CDR3 nucleotides read TGCGCCAGCAGCCAAGGATCTAGCGGGAGAAATGAGCAGTTCTTC. This translates into CASSQGSSGRNEQFF.

The CDR3 bases are TGTGCCAGCAGCCAAACCCAGGCTAGGTCGGAGACCCAGTACTTC. It yields the protein CASSQTQARSETQYF. The chain joins TRBV6-5 to TRBJ2-5; D gene uncertain. V lost 6 bases to trimming and J lost 5 bases, with 19 bases between them. The CDR3 totals 15 residues. The germline V gene encodes CDR1 MNHEY and CDR2 SVGAGI.